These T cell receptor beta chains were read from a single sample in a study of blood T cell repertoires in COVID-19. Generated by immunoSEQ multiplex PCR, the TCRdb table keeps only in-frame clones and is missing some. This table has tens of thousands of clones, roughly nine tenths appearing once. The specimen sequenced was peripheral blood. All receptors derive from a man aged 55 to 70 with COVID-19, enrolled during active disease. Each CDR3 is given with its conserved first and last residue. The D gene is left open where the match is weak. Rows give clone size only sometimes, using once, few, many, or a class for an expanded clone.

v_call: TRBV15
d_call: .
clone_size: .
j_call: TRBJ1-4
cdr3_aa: CATSRGTTNEKLFF
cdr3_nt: TGTGCCACCAGCAGAGGTACAACTAATGAAAAACTGTTTTTT

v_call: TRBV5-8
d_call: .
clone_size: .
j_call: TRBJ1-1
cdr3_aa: CASSLYRNTEAFF
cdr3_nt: TGTGCCAGCAGCTTGTACAGGAACACTGAAGCTTTCTTT

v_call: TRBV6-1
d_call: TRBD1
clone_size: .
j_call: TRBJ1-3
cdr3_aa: CASSVGQGADGNTIYF
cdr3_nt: TGTGCCAGCAGTGTGGGACAGGGGGCGGATGGAAACACCATATATTTT

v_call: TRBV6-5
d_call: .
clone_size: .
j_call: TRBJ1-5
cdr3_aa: CASRPGESNQPQHF
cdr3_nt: TGTGCCAGCAGGCCAGGGGAGAGCAATCAGCCCCAGCATTTT

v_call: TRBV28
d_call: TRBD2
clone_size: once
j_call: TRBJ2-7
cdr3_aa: CASSQSGTSSPPFPYEQYF
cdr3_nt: TGTGCCAGCAGCCAAAGCGGGACCTCCTCCCCACCCTTTCCCTACGAGCAGTACTTC

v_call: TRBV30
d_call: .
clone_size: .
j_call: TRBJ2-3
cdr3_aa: CAWISPDTQYF
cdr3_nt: TGTGCCTGGATAAGCCCCGATACGCAGTATTTT

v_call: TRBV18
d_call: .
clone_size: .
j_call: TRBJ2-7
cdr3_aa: CASSPAQPRVEQYF
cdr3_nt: TGTGCCAGCTCACCTGCGCAGCCGAGGGTTGAGCAGTACTTC

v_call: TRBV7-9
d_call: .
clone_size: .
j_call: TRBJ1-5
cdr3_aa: CASSSPRGLDQPQHF
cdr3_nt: TGTGCCAGCAGCTCCCCACGCGGACTTGATCAGCCCCAGCATTTT

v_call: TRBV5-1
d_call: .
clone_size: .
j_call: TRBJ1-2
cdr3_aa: CASSPVQEPTNYGYTF
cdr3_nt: TGCGCCAGCAGCCCGGTACAGGAACCAACTAACTATGGCTACACCTTC

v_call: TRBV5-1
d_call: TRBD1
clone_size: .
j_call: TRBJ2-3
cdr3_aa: CASSLEGPQGATDTQYF
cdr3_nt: TGCGCCAGCAGCTTGGAAGGTCCACAGGGGGCGACAGATACGCAGTATTTT

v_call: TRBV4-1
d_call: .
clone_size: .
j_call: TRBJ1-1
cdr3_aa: CASSQGDRLNTEAFF
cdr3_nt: TGCGCCAGCAGCCAAGGAGACAGGCTGAACACTGAAGCTTTCTTT

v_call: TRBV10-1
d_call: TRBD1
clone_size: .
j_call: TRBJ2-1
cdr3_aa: CASSEPIPSGTGHEQFF
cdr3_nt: TGCGCCAGCAGTGAGCCGATTCCATCCGGGACAGGGCACGAGCAGTTCTTC

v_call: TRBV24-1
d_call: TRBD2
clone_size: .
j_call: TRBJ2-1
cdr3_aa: CATSDLRTSGRYNEQFF
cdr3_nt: TGTGCCACCAGTGATTTAAGGACTAGCGGGCGTTACAATGAGCAGTTCTTC

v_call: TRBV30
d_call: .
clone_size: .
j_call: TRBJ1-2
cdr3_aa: CAWNPTDLGGYTF
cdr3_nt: TGTGCCTGGAACCCGACAGACTTAGGGGGCTACACCTTC

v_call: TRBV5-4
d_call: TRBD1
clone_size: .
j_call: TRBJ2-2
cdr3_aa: CASRPTGGNTGELFF
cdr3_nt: TGTGCCAGCAGACCAACAGGGGGGAATACCGGGGAGCTGTTTTTT

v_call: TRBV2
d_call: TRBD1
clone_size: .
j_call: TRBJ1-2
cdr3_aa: CASSPLDRVGGGYTF
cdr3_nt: TGTGCCAGCAGTCCCCTCGACAGGGTCGGGGGAGGCTACACCTTC

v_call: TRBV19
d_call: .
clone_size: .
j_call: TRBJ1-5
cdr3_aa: CASSSHPGRASSNQPQHF
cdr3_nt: TGTGCCAGTAGTTCCCATCCTGGGAGGGCCTCTAGCAATCAGCCCCAGCATTTT

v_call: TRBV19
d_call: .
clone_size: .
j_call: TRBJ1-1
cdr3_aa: CATNRAPNTEAFF
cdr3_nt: TGTGCCACCAACAGGGCCCCAAACACTGAAGCTTTCTTT

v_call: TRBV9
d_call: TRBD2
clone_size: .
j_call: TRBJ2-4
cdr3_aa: CASSVGSGIQNIQYF
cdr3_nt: TGTGCCAGCAGCGTGGGTAGCGGGATCCAAAACATTCAGTACTTC

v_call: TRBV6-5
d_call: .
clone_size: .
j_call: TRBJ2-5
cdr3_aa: CASKHQETQYF
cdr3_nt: TGTGCCAGCAAGCACCAAGAGACCCAGTACTTC

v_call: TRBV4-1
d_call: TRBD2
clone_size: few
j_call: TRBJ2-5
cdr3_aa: CASSQEGTSGRAGNQETQYF
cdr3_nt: TGCGCCAGCAGCCAAGAAGGGACTAGCGGGAGGGCCGGTAACCAAGAGACCCAGTACTTC

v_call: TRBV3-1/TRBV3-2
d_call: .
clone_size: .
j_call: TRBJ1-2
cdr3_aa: CASSQAPREGCGYTF
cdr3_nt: TGTGCCAGCAGCCAAGCGCCCAGGGAGGGATGTGGCTACACCTTC

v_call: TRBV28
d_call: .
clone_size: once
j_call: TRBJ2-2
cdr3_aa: CASSLISAASNTGELFF
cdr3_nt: TGTGCCAGCAGTTTAATTAGCGCGGCGTCTAACACCGGGGAGCTGTTTTTT

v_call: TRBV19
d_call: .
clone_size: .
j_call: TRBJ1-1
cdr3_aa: CASSIVQGNTEAFF
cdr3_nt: TGTGCCAGTAGTATTGTACAGGGGAACACTGAAGCTTTCTTT

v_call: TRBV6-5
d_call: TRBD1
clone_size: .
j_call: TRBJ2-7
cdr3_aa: CASSYSGTGSYEQYF
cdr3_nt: TGTGCCAGCAGTTACTCCGGGACAGGGTCCTACGAGCAGTACTTC

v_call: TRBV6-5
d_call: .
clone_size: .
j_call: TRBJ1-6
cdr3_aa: CATGQSSYNSPLHF
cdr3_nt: TGTGCCACCGGACAAAGCTCCTATAATTCACCCCTCCACTTT

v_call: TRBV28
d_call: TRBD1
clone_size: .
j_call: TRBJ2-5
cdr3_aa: CASSLLGQGEETQYF
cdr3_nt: TGTGCCAGCAGTTTACTCGGACAGGGGGAAGAGACCCAGTACTTC

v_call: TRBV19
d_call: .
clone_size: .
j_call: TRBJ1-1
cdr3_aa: CASTRTANTEAFF
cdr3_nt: TGTGCCAGTACCAGGACAGCCAACACTGAAGCTTTCTTT

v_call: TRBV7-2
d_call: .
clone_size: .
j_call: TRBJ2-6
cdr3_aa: CASTALGRFGANVLTF
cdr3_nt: TGTGCCAGCACCGCACTAGGGCGCTTTGGGGCCAACGTCCTGACTTTC

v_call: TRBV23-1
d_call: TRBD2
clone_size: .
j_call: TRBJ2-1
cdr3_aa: CASSRPPSGRLYNEQFF
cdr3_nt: TGCGCCAGCAGTCGCCCCCCTAGCGGGAGGCTCTACAATGAGCAGTTCTTC

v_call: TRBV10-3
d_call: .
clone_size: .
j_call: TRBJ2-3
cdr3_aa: CAISENLRARTDTQYF
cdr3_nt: TGTGCCATCAGTGAGAACCTCAGGGCGCGCACAGATACGCAGTATTTT

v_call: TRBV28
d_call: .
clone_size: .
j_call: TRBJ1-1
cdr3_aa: CASSPGLSAFF
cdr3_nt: TGTGCCAGCAGCCCCGGACTTAGTGCTTTCTTT

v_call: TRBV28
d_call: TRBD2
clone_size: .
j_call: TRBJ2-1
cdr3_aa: CASSPRGDNEQFF
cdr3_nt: TGTGCCAGCAGTCCCCGGGGGGACAATGAGCAGTTCTTC

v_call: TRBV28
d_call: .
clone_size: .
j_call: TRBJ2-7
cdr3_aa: CASSLAGQNPSYEQYF
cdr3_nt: TGTGCCAGCAGCCTAGCCGGACAGAATCCCTCCTACGAGCAGTACTTC

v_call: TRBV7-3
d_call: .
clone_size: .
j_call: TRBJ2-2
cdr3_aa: CASSSILNTGELFF
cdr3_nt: TGTGCCAGCAGCAGTATACTGAACACCGGGGAGCTGTTTTTT

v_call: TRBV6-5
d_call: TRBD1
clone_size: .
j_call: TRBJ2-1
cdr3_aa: CALPGQGWEQFF
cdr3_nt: TGTGCCCTCCCGGGACAGGGTTGGGAGCAGTTCTTC

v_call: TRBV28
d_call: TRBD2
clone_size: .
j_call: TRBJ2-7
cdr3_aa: CASSFSGRGYEQYF
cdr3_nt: TGTGCCAGCAGCTTTAGCGGGAGAGGGTACGAGCAGTACTTC

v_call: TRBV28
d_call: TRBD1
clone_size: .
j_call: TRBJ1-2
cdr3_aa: CASTSGGDRGRDGYTF
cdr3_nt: TGTGCCAGCACCTCGGGAGGGGACAGGGGGCGGGATGGCTACACCTTC

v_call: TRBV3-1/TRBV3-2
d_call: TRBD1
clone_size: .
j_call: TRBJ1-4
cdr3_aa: CASRPTGTGATLNEKLFF
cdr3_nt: TGTGCCAGCAGACCGACCGGGACAGGGGCGACCCTTAATGAAAAACTGTTTTTT

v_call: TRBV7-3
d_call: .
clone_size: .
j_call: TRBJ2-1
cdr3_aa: CASSQIRGSYNEQFF
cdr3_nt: TGTGCCAGCAGCCAGATTCGGGGCTCCTACAATGAGCAGTTCTTC

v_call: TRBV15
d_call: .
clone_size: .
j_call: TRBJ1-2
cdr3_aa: CATSRDLVATGYNYGYTF
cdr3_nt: TGTGCCACCAGCAGAGATCTGGTTGCGACAGGTTATAACTATGGCTACACCTTC

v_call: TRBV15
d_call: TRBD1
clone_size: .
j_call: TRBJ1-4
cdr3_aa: CATSRDREGEKLFF
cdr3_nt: TGTGCCACCAGCAGGGACAGGGAAGGTGAAAAACTGTTTTTT

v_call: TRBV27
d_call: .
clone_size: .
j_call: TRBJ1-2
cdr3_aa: CASSLSRRVNYGYTF
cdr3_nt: TGTGCCAGCAGTTTATCGCGCAGGGTTAACTATGGCTACACCTTC

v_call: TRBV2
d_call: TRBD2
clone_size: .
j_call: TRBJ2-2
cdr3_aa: CASSEGGGGTGELFF
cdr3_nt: TGTGCCAGCAGTGAAGGCGGGGGAGGTACCGGGGAGCTGTTTTTT

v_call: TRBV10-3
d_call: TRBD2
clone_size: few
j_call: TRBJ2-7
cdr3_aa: CATALAGETYEQYF
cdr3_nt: TGTGCCACAGCACTAGCGGGGGAAACCTACGAGCAGTACTTC

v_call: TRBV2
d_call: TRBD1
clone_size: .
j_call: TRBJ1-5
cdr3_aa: CASVPDRGSSNQPQHF
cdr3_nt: TGTGCCAGCGTACCCGACAGGGGGTCAAGCAATCAGCCCCAGCATTTT

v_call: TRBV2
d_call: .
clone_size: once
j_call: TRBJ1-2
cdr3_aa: CASNIWNYGYTF
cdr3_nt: TGTGCCAGCAACATCTGGAACTATGGCTACACCTTC

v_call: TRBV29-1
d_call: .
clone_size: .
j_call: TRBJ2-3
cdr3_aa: CSVEVAGTPTDTQYF
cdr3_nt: TGCAGCGTTGAAGTTGCGGGGACCCCCACAGATACGCAGTATTTT

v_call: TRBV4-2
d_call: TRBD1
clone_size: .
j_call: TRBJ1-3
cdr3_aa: CASSPRDRSSGNTIYF
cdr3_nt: TGTGCCAGCAGCCCACGGGACAGGAGCTCTGGAAACACCATATATTTT

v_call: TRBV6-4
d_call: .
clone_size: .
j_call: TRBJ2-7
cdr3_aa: CASSDYRDSHPYEQYF
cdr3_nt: TGTGCCAGCAGTGACTACCGGGACTCCCATCCCTACGAGCAGTACTTC

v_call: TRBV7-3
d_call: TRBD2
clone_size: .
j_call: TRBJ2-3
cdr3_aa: CASSSGLAGVQDTQYF
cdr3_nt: TGTGCCAGCAGCTCAGGACTAGCGGGAGTTCAAGATACGCAGTATTTT

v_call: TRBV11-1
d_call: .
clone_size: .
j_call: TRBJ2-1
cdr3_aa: CASSLTTTRNEQFF
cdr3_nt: TGTGCCAGCAGCTTAACGACCACGAGGAATGAGCAGTTCTTC